This T cell receptor beta chain was profiled in a study of neurological immune-mediated disorders. Study-wide findings and caveats: In HTLV-1-associated myelopathy, TCR clonal expansion was greatest, whereas multiple sclerosis had the least, falling below healthy controls. The multiple sclerosis repertoire cluster had no clinical or MRI feature associated with it.

The starting material, 2 million PBMCs stored at -80 C, gave rise to the unsorted libraries. The making of cDNA relied on 5'RACE with 10-nucleotide random UMIs. TCRdb reprocessed the 5' RACE reads with MiXCR, giving one entry per CDR3 protein. The data hold approximately 52,000 distinct CDR3 sequences, with about 3% observed a single time. The CDR3 length is 14 residues. V was shortened by 6 bases and J by 0 bases, with 12 bases between the two germline ends. CDR1 and CDR2 (germline): MNHEY, SVGAGI. This clonotype appeared many times. Its antigen is unidentified. The sequence was obtained from a man aged 35-49 years with multiple sclerosis. Sequenced sample: PBMCs. The chain carries TRBV6-5 and TRBJ2-7; D call uncertain. For the CDR3, the DNA is TGTGCCAGCAGGGCAACAGATGACTCCTACGAGCAGTACTTC. Protein: CASRATDDSYEQYF.